This T cell receptor (beta chain) was observed in a study of blood T cell repertoires in COVID-19. A remark on this clone: An end of the junction differs from the germline gene, which may be a read error.

Profiling relied on immunoSEQ multiplex PCR, and the TCRdb table lists in-frame clones only, not all of them. The table shows about 39,000 clones, with about 82% occurring only once. CDR3 length: 13 residues. Per germline, CDR1 LGHDT and CDR2 YNNKEL (reference sequence). The chain has TRBV3-1 (or the pseudogene TRBV3-2) and TRBJ2-4, with TRBD1 as a possible D gene (5 bases). The sequencing input was peripheral blood. The TCR originated in a man in his 70s with acute or convalescent COVID-19. The CDR3 bases are TGTGCCAGCAGCCTCACAGGCGCCCCTGGTAAAGACTTC. It translates to CASSLTGAPGKDF.